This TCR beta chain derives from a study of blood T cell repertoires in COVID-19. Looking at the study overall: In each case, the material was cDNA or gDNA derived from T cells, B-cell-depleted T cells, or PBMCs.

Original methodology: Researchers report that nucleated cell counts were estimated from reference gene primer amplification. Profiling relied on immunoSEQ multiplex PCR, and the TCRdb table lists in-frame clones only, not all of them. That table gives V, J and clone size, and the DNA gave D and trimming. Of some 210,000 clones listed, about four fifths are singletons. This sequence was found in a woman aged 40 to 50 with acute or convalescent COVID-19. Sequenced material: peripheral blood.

The DNA of the CDR3 is TGTGCCAGCAGCTTCACTAGCGGCTCCTACAATGAGCAGTTCTTC. Protein sequence: CASSFTSGSYNEQFF. This chain connects TRBV2 to TRBJ2-1; 8 bases match TRBD2. After removal of 6 bases from V and 0 bases from J, the junction contained 4 bases not matched to a gene. The CDR3 has 15 residues. Germline values: CDR1 SNHLY, CDR2 FYNNEI.